This T cell receptor beta chain originates from a study of blood T cell repertoires in COVID-19. Libraries were prepared by immunoSEQ multiplex PCR; TCRdb keeps only in-frame clonotypes and omits some of them. Here the sample spans under 300,000 clones, 85% to 90% being singletons. V lost 0 bases to trimming and J lost 6 bases; unmatched junction nucleotides: 14. From germline, CDR1 is SGDLS and CDR2 YYNGEE. The CDR3 loop spans 18 amino acids. The source is a woman in her fifties or sixties with COVID-19, enrolled during active disease. The V call is TRBV9, the J call TRBJ1-2; 10 bases agree with TRBD1. The sample was peripheral blood. CDR3 nucleotides: TGTGCCAGCAGCGTAGAGGTTGTGGCGGGACAGGGGTCGAATGGCTACACCTTC. Encoded protein: CASSVEVVAGQGSNGYTF.